The 16 T cell receptor beta chains below come from one sample, sequenced in a study of T cells in Graves' hyperthyroidism and ophthalmopathy. Researchers amplified the TCR beta CDR3 regions from RNA transcripts. The HTBI primer set served for first-round RT-PCR of the TCR CDR3. TCRdb redid the calling of the multiplex PCR reads with MiXCR, one entry per CDR3 protein. The table has a few hundred thousand distinct CDR3 sequences, roughly 18% seen once; the top ten hold 45% to 55%. The sequenced sample was blood. The receptor source for this set is a woman in her forties or fifties with Graves' hyperthyroidism.

The chain couples TRBV18 to TRBJ2-1, with D perhaps TRBD1 or TRBD2 (6 bases each). Germline CDR1 reads KGHSH; CDR2 reads LQKENI. V was shortened by 2 bases and J by 2 bases, with 13 bases between the two germline ends. The CDR3 has 16 residues. CDR3 region: CASSPGRGGPYNEQFF. The CDR3 DNA sequence: TGTGCCAGCTCACCAGGCAGGGGAGGACCCTACAATGAGCAGTTCTTC.

On this clonotype itself: A single base separates this from a much larger clone, so it may be a read error. This chain links TRBV2 with TRBJ2-3, with D possibly being TRBD1 or TRBD2 (5 bases each). CDR1 is SNHLY, CDR2 FYNNEI, per germline. CDR3 size: 15 residues. The CDR3 spells CANSDGATHTDTQYF. The CDR3 DNA follows: TGTGCCAACAGTGACGGGGCAACACACACAGATACGCAGTATTTT.

The chain recombines TRBV27 with TRBJ2-1; D call uncertain. Trimming removed 4 bases from V and 8 bases from J, with 6 bases in between. CDR3 length equals 11 residues. The germline gives CDR1 MNHEY, CDR2 SMNVEV (reference sequence). The CDR3 coding sequence is TGTGCCAGCAGTTCGATGTATGAGCAGTTCTTC. Protein: CASSSMYEQFF.

On this clonotype itself: Possible read error: a much larger clone is one base away. This chain joins TRBV3-1 and TRBJ2-2, with no clear D. CDR3 size: 13 residues. Germline V gene lookup returns CDR1 LGHDT and CDR2 YNNKEL (reference sequence). The CDR3: CASRYQTTEELFF. The CDR3 region has the DNA TGTGCCAGCAGGTATCAAACAACCGAGGAGCTGTTTTTT.

As concerns this clonotype: This sequence may be a read error, since a much larger clone differs from it by one base. J is TRBJ2-1 and V is TRBV2; D is uncertain. The V and J ends lost 10 bases and 2 bases respectively, with 12 bases between them. The CDR3 extends over 13 amino acids. From germline, CDR1 is SNHLY and CDR2 FYNNEI. For the CDR3, the DNA is TGTGCCACCACACCAGACGCCTACAATGAGCAGTTCTTC. Amino acid sequence: CATTPDAYNEQFF.

The CDR3 loop is CASSYEKRELVHEQFF. Here the CDR3 DNA reads TGTGCCAGCAGTTATGAGAAGCGGGAGTTAGTGCATGAGCAGTTCTTC. The chain carries TRBV27 and TRBJ2-1; TRBD2 matches at 8 bases. The CDR3 is 16 amino acids. CDR1 is MNHEY and CDR2 is SMNVEV in the germline V gene (reference sequence). The trim removed 4 bases at V and 8 bases at J, leaving 13 bases unmatched.

This clonotype turned up a few times. The CDR3 DNA is TGTGCCAGCAGCTTATCGAGCGGGGGTCGCACAGATACGCAGTATTTT. Its protein is CASSLSSGGRTDTQYF. This rearrangement joins TRBV7-2 to TRBJ2-3, with 8 bases aligning to TRBD2. CDR3 length: 16 amino acids. The V gene's germline CDR1 is SGHTA and CDR2 FQGNSA. V was clipped by 2 bases and J by 1 base; unmatched bases: 5.

This clonotype was recorded a few times. V usage is TRBV12-3 or TRBV12-4 and J usage is TRBJ1-6, with 10 bases matching TRBD1. V was clipped by 6 bases and J by 6 bases; unmatched bases: 11. CDR3 length equals 17 residues. The CDR3 here is CASSLPGQGPFNSPLHF. The CDR3, as DNA: TGTGCCAGCAGCCTACCGGGACAGGGGCCATTTAATTCACCCCTCCACTTT.

This clonotype was observed at least ten times. CDR3 in amino acids: CASSSRGETQYF. CDR3 coding DNA: TGTGCCAGCAGCTCCCGAGGGGAGACCCAGTACTTC. V gene TRBV11-3 combines with J gene TRBJ2-5; the D gene is possibly TRBD2 (5 bases). V was clipped by 4 bases and J by 5 bases, with 8 bases between them. CDR1 and CDR2 from the germline V gene are SGHNT and YENEEA. The CDR3 covers 12 residues.

The rearrangement joins TRBV9 to TRBJ2-3; D is possibly TRBD1 or TRBD2 (5 bases each). CDR3 length equals 18 residues. Trimming stripped 3 bases from V and 2 bases from J, with 22 bases between. Germline V gene data show CDR1 as SGDLS and CDR2 as YYNGEE. The CDR3 nucleotides are TGTGCCAGCAGCGCCATTTCAGGAGGTGGGGCCCCCACAGATACGCAGTATTTT. Protein product: CASSAISGGGAPTDTQYF.

V usage is TRBV2 and J usage is TRBJ2-3; 10 bases are shared with TRBD2. There are 15 residues in the CDR3. V lost 3 bases, J lost 5 bases, and 5 bases stayed unmatched. Germline CDR1 reads SNHLY; CDR2 reads FYNNEI. The CDR3 DNA is TGTGCCAGCAGTGACAGCGGGGGGGCCAAAGATACGCAGTATTTT. Translated, it gives CASSDSGGAKDTQYF. Drawing the rest from reference TRBV2 and TRBJ2-3, the complete variable domain is EPEVTQTPSHQVTQMGQEVILRCVPISNHLYFYWYRQILGQKVEFLVSFYNNEISEKSEIFDDQFSVERPDGSNFTLKIRSTKLEDSAMYFCASSDSGGAKDTQYFGPGTRLTVL.

This chain connects TRBV6-1 to TRBJ1-6; 9 nucleotides line up with TRBD1. Germline assignment: CDR1 MNHNS and CDR2 SASEGT. This CDR3 spans 15 amino acids. Unmatched junction bases numbered 6, after V lost 6 bases and J lost 6 bases. CDR3 bases: TGTGCCAGCAGGGAACAGGGGGCTGGTAATTCACCCCTCCACTTT. As protein: CASREQGAGNSPLHF.

At least ten counts were recorded for this clonotype. The J gene is TRBJ2-3, the V gene TRBV6-2 or TRBV6-3; 8 nucleotides match TRBD1. The CDR3 is made up of 16 amino acids. V was clipped by 2 bases and J by 3 bases; unmatched bases: 7. Germline CDR1 MNHEY, CDR2 SVGEGT. This chain's CDR3 is CASSYADRARTDTQYF. The CDR3, as DNA: TGTGCCAGCAGTTACGCGGACAGGGCTAGGACAGATACGCAGTATTTT.

In its sample, this clonotype was seen many times. The rearrangement uses TRBV2 and TRBJ2-3, with D perhaps TRBD2 (6 bases). Trimming shortened V by 2 bases and J by 2 bases, and 11 bases separated the two germline ends. Per germline, CDR1 SNHLY and CDR2 FYNNEI. This CDR3 comprises 15 residues. CDR3 sequence reads: CASSESSANTDTQYF. For the CDR3, the DNA is TGTGCCAGCAGTGAATCTAGCGCAAACACAGATACGCAGTATTTT.

This rearrangement joins TRBV6-1 to TRBJ2-2; D is undetermined. Germline lookup yields CDR1 MNHNS and CDR2 SASEGT. Deletions cut 6 bases from V and 1 base from J, with 12 bases between. The CDR3 runs 15 residues. The CDR3 reads CASSALVGNTGELFF. In nucleotides, the CDR3 is TGTGCCAGCAGCGCCCTGGTAGGGAACACCGGGGAGCTGTTTTTT.

The V gene is TRBV3-1, the J gene TRBJ1-2; 9 bases agree with TRBD1. The CDR3 covers 15 residues. Germline CDR1 is LGHDT and CDR2 is YNNKEL (reference sequence). With 4 bases clipped from V and 5 bases from J, the junction kept 8 bases outside the gene matches. DNA of the CDR3: TGTGCCAGCAGCCCCCAACAGGGGGCAAAATATGGCTACACCTTC. It yields the protein CASSPQQGAKYGYTF.